This TCR beta chain was recorded in a study of T cell responses to AZD1222 COVID-19 vaccine. Study results and caveats: In a largely white British group with more females than males, clonal diversity was possibly underestimated. The study reported that nearly half of spike-specific TCRs target unmutated variant regions. CD4 TCRs associated with vaccination spanned spike, dominating at 160-218 and 743-854.

The CDR3 contains 14 residues. With 0 bases removed from V and 6 bases from J, the gap between germline ends came to 7 bases. The germline V gene encodes CDR1 SGHNT and CDR2 YYREEE (reference sequence). With respect to this clone: Its antigen remains unknown.

The protocol was immunoSEQ multiplex PCR, while the TCRdb copy is restricted to in-frame clones and leaves out a portion. The data hold some 150,000 clones, with roughly nine tenths observed a single time. This TCR was sampled from an adult who received the AZD1222 COVID-19 vaccine. The sequencing here drew on peripheral blood, taken 28 days after the second AZD1222 dose. The chain uses TRBV5-4 and TRBJ1-6; the D gene is possibly TRBD1 (5 bases). The CDR3 spells CASSLGQPNSPLHF. CDR3 DNA sequence: TGTGCCAGCAGCTTGGGACAGCCTAATTCACCCCTCCACTTT.